This T cell receptor (beta chain) derives from a study of blood T cell repertoires in COVID-19. This CDR3 has 17 residues. This table comes from immunoSEQ multiplex PCR, and its TCRdb copy is limited to in-frame clones, with some not included. The table records 200,000 to 300,000 clones, about nine tenths of them present only once. The TCR comes from a woman aged 40-49 years with acute or convalescent COVID-19. Sequenced sample: peripheral blood. The chain combines TRBV21-1 with TRBJ2-2; the table gives TRBD1 as D, unverified against the DNA. TRBV21-1 represents a pseudogene. CDR3 amino acids: CASSKPQFKLNTGELFF. For the CDR3, the DNA is TGTGCCAGCAGCAAACCACAGTTTAAACTGAACACCGGGGAGCTGTTTTTT.